This record looks at one T cell receptor (beta chain) sequence and its context. No antigen is known for it. The data were taken from a study of PD-L1 blockade in urothelial cancer. Looking at the study overall: Blood drawn 3 weeks (second dose) and 6 weeks after treatment start was analyzed. Among blood samples, the median T cell count was 130,000 to 150,000.

The data were produced by immunoSEQ multiplex PCR, yet TCRdb's version contains in-frame clones alone and is incomplete. The profile shows fewer than 65,000 clones, approximately 90% of them singletons. Trimming cost V 0 bases and J 2 bases; bases outside gene matches: 4. The CDR3 is 16 residues long. Germline CDR1 is SGHDN and CDR2 is FVKESK. Sample time point: pretreatment peripheral blood. Patients were diagnosed with urothelial carcinoma, either locally advanced or metastatic. Study-level findings and limits: Survival was better when pretreatment blood TCR clonality fell below the median.

This sequence originates from a woman between 55 and 75 years old with urothelial cancer. J is TRBJ2-3 and V is TRBV14; 8 nucleotides match TRBD2. The specimen was PBMCs, collected around atezolizumab (anti-PD-L1) treatment. The CDR3 loop reads CASSQDARGATDTQYF. The CDR3 DNA sequence: TGTGCCAGCAGCCAAGATGCGCGGGGGGCCACAGATACGCAGTATTTT.